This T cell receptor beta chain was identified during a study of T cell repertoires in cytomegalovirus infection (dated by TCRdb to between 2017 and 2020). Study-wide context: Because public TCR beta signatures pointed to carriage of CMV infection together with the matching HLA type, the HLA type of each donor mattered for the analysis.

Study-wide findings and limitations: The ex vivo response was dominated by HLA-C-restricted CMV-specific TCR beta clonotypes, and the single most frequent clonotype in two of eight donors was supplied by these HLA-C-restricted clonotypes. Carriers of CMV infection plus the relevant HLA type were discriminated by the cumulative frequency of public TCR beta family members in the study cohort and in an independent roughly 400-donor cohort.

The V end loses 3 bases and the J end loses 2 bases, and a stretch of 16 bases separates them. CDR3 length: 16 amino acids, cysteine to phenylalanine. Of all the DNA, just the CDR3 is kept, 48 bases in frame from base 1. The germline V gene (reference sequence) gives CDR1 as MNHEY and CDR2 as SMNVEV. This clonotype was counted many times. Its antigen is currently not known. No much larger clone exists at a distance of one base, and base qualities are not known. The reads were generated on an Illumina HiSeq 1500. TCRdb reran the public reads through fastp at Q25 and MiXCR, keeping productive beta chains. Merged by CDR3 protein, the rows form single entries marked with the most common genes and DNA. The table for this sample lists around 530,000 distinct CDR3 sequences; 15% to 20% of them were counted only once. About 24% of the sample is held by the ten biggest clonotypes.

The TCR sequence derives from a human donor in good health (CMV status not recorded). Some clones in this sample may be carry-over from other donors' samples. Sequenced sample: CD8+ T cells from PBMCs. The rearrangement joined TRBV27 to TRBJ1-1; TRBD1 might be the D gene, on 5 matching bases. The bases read TGTGCCAGCAGTTTCGGGGTCGGGGGTTCAAACACTGAAGCTTTCTTT. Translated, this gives CASSFGVGGSNTEAFF.